Below, 26 T cell receptor beta chains from the same sample are listed, as sequenced in a study of OX40 agonist ivuxolimab in advanced cancers. Profiled with immunoSEQ multiplex PCR; TCRdb holds only in-frame clones, not every one. The repertoire consists of around 80,000 clones, with more than 80% occurring once and the leading ten covering roughly 2.5%. Source: CD4+ or CD8+ T cells sorted from blood, taken in a trial of the OX40 agonist ivuxolimab. Source of these receptors: an adult with an advanced solid tumor such as melanoma, head and neck, liver or kidney cancer.

The J gene is TRBJ2-3, the V gene TRBV9; D uncertain. CDR3 length: 14 amino acids. Germline loops: CDR1 SGDLS, CDR2 YYNGEE. Between the trimmed V and J ends, which lost 2 bases and 6 bases, there was a span of 13 bases. CDR3 bases: TGTGCCAGCAGCGTGTCACAGCTCGTCGATACGCAGTATTTT. Translating it yields CASSVSQLVDTQYF.

This clone has just a few counts. The V and J genes are TRBV27 and TRBJ2-7, with 7 bases that match TRBD1. The CDR3 is 12 residues long. The trim removed 5 bases at V and 8 bases at J, leaving 6 bases unmatched. The germline gives CDR1 MNHEY, CDR2 SMNVEV (reference sequence). The CDR3 nucleotides read TGTGCCAGCAGTGTCCACAGGGGTCAGCAGTACTTC. It codes for CASSVHRGQQYF.

The V and J genes are TRBV2 and TRBJ2-1, with D possibly matching TRBD2 (7 bases). CDR1 SNHLY and CDR2 FYNNEI come from the germline V gene. This CDR3 has 13 amino acids. The V end was cut by 8 bases, the J end by 5 bases, with 13 bases between. The CDR3 DNA is TGTGCCAGCGAGCGGGACAAGGACAATGAGCAGTTCTTC. It yields the protein CASERDKDNEQFF.

This chain links TRBV7-9 with TRBJ1-1, with D tentatively TRBD1 (5 bases). Germline CDR1 reads SEHNR; CDR2 reads FQNEAQ (reference sequence). The CDR3 runs 14 residues. Trimming cost V 2 bases and J 4 bases, with 11 bases left between them. CDR3 amino acids: CASSLQGGTTEAFF. The CDR3 DNA follows: TGTGCCAGCAGCTTACAGGGTGGTACCACTGAAGCTTTCTTT.

The chain combines TRBV9 with TRBJ1-4, with 8 bases aligning to TRBD1. The germline V gene encodes CDR1 SGDLS and CDR2 YYNGEE. There are 13 residues in the CDR3. Losses at the gene ends were 4 bases for V and 13 bases for J; bases not matched to a gene: 9. The CDR3 bases are TGTGCCAGCAGCTTCGGGACAGGTGGAAGACTGTTTTTT. It translates to CASSFGTGGRLFF.

The chain recombines TRBV14 with TRBJ2-7, with 8 bases aligning to TRBD2. The V gene's germline CDR1 is SGHDN and CDR2 FVKESK. V trimming: 1 base; J trimming: 4 bases; junction bases outside the gene matches: 12. This CDR3 region has 17 residues. CDR3 nucleotides: TGTGCCAGCAGCCAAGGCGTTGCGGGGGGCAGTTTTTACGAGCAGTACTTC. Translated, it gives CASSQGVAGGSFYEQYF.

V is TRBV19 and J is TRBJ2-4; 8 positions match TRBD1. V lost 7 bases to trimming and J lost 5 bases; unmatched junction nucleotides: 7. The CDR3 is 14 residues long. CDR1 and CDR2 from the germline V gene are LNHDA and SQIVND (reference sequence). CDR3 loop: CASIPQGAENIQYF. CDR3 DNA sequence: TGTGCCAGTATCCCTCAGGGGGCAGAAAACATTCAGTACTTC.

This clone was seen a single time. The genes are TRBV10-3 and TRBJ2-2, with 12 bases lining up with TRBD2. The ends lost 0 bases at V and 6 bases at J; junction bases unmatched: 2. From germline, CDR1 is ENHRY and CDR2 SYGVKD. The CDR3 is 16 amino acids. CDR3 DNA: TGTGCCATCAGTGAGTCGACTAGCGGGGGCTCCGGGGAGCTGTTTTTT. This translates into CAISESTSGGSGELFF.

The chain couples TRBV5-1 to TRBJ2-5; 9 nucleotides agree with TRBD1. The germline CDR1 and CDR2 sequences are SGHRS and YFSETQ. Trimming took 3 bases from V and 1 from J; bases not matched to a gene: 4. This CDR3 has 15 residues. The CDR3 spells CASSSAQGAQETQYF. The DNA for the CDR3 is TGCGCCAGCAGCTCGGCACAGGGGGCCCAAGAGACCCAGTACTTC.

The gene calls are TRBV6-6 and TRBJ1-2; possibly TRBD1 for D (5 bases). V was trimmed by 5 bases and J by 6 bases, leaving 13 bases between them. Germline CDR1 is MNHNY and CDR2 is SVGAGI (reference sequence). This CDR3 has 13 residues. CDR3 loop: CASSPRDGDGYTF. DNA for the CDR3: TGTGCCAGCAGTCCGCGGGACGGAGATGGCTACACCTTC.

The chain couples TRBV6-6 to TRBJ1-3; TRBD1 aligns across 7 bases. Trimming cost V 4 bases and J 2 bases; bases outside gene matches: 5. Germline-derived CDR1 and CDR2 are MNHNY and SVGAGI (reference sequence). The CDR3 has 15 amino acids. CDR3: CASSWGDSAGNTIYF. DNA for the CDR3: TGTGCCAGCAGTTGGGGGGACAGCGCTGGAAACACCATATATTTT.

Only a few counts were recorded for this clone. The chain is built from TRBV7-8 and TRBJ2-1; 9 bases match TRBD1. Trimming took 3 bases from V and 9 from J; bases not matched to a gene: 12. CDR1 SGHVS and CDR2 FQNEAQ come from the germline V gene. The CDR3 totals 16 residues. Here the CDR3 DNA reads TGTGCCAGCAGCTTGACCCGGGACAGGGAGTATAGTGAGCAGTTCTTC. Its protein product is CASSLTRDREYSEQFF. Combining the CDR3 with reference TRBV7-8 and TRBJ2-1 gives the whole variable domain GAGVSQSPRYKVAKRGQDVALRCDPISGHVSLFWYQQALGQGPEFLTYFQNEAQLDKSGLPSDRFFAERPEGSVSTLKIQRTQQEDSAVYLCASSLTRDREYSEQFFGPGTRLTVL.

V gene TRBV5-1 combines with J gene TRBJ1-1; D gene uncertain. V lost 4 bases and J 5 bases, leaving 15 bases between the germline ends. The length of the CDR3 is 14 residues. From germline, CDR1 is SGHRS and CDR2 YFSETQ. The CDR3 nucleotides are TGCGCCAGCAGCCCAGAGTTGCCACGAACTGAAGCTTTCTTT. It codes for CASSPELPRTEAFF.

This clone was counted between two and nine times. This chain joins TRBV29-1 and TRBJ1-2; 8 bases agree with TRBD1. This CDR3 contains 17 residues. From germline, CDR1 is SQVTM and CDR2 ANQGSEA. J gave up 7 bases and V 0 bases, and 16 bases lay outside the gene matches. This CDR3 is CSVEDQNRGGSAGGYTF. Here the CDR3 DNA reads TGCAGCGTTGAAGATCAAAACAGGGGGGGATCGGCGGGTGGCTACACCTTC.

The chain carries TRBV18 and TRBJ2-1; TRBD1 matches 9 bases. CDR1 and CDR2 (germline): KGHSH, LQKENI. Germline trimming cut 3 bases from V and 10 bases from J; bases unmatched to any gene: 13. The CDR3 extends over 16 amino acids. DNA for the CDR3: TGTGCCAGCTCACCCCGAACAGGGGGCTCTGGGGGAGAGCAGTTCTTC. Amino acids: CASSPRTGGSGGEQFF. The whole variable domain, filled in from reference TRBV18 and TRBJ2-1, reads NAGVMQNPRHLVRRRGQEARLRCSPMKGHSHVYWYRQLPEEGLKFMVYLQKENIIDESGMPKERFSAEFPKEGPSILRIQQVVRGDSAAYFCASSPRTGGSGGEQFFGPGTRLTVL.

With regard to this clone: This CDR3 is also generated by other DNA sequences in the sample. The genes are TRBV28 and TRBJ1-2; the D gene is possibly TRBD1 (6 bases). V lost 4 bases and J lost 2, with 11 bases in between. Per the germline V gene, CDR1 is MDHEN and CDR2 is SYDVKM. The CDR3 extends over 14 amino acids. The CDR3 spells CASSYPTGNYGYTF. The CDR3 DNA is TGTGCCAGCAGTTACCCGACAGGAAACTATGGCTACACCTTC.

This chain connects TRBV6-5 to TRBJ2-1; D could derive from TRBD1 or TRBD2 (6 bases each). In germline, CDR1 is MNHEY, CDR2 SVGAGI. The CDR3 is made up of 14 amino acids. The V and J ends lost 6 bases and 5 bases respectively, with 14 bases between them. The CDR3 here is CASSPRGVDNEQFF. The CDR3, as DNA: TGTGCCAGCAGCCCTAGGGGGGTCGACAATGAGCAGTTCTTC.

V gene TRBV19 combines with J gene TRBJ2-6; the D is unclear. Germline CDR1 and CDR2: LNHDA and SQIVND (reference sequence). Trimming removed 4 bases from V and 3 bases from J, with 7 bases in between. The CDR3 extends over 14 amino acids. CDR3 bases: TGTGCCAGTAGTAGGGATGGTGGGGCCAACGTCCTGACTTTC. This translates into CASSRDGGANVLTF.

The chain joins TRBV10-3 to TRBJ1-4, with 8 bases aligning to TRBD1. Germline V CDR1 and CDR2: ENHRY, SYGVKD. This CDR3 region has 13 residues. Unmatched junction bases numbered 5, after V lost 11 bases and J lost 3 bases. The DNA for the CDR3 is TGTGCCTCCAGGGGGCGCGCTAATGAAAAACTGTTTTTT. This translates into CASRGRANEKLFF.

The chain carries TRBV11-1 and TRBJ2-7; the match to TRBD2 covers 7 bases. CDR3 length equals 15 residues. V was pared by 1 base and J by 3 bases, with 6 bases of the junction left unmatched. CDR1 is SGHAT and CDR2 is FQDESV in the germline V gene (reference sequence). The CDR3 DNA reads TGTGCCAGCAGCTTAGACAGCGGGGACCTCTACGAGCAGTACTTC. It is translated as CASSLDSGDLYEQYF.

V usage is TRBV30 and J usage is TRBJ1-4; the match to TRBD1 covers 7 bases. V trimming: 1 base; J trimming: 8 bases; junction bases outside the gene matches: 10. The CDR3 has 15 amino acids. Looked up from germline, CDR1 is GTSNPN and CDR2 is SVGIG (reference sequence). In DNA form, the CDR3 reads TGTGCCTGGAGTGGGATGACAGGGCGGGGCGAAAAACTGTTTTTT. This gives the protein CAWSGMTGRGEKLFF.

The gene calls are TRBV7-2 and TRBJ2-1, with D possibly being TRBD2 (7 bases). The CDR3 is made up of 14 amino acids. V lost 7 bases, J lost 6 bases, and 16 bases lay in between. Germline loops: CDR1 SGHTA, CDR2 FQGNSA. The CDR3 bases are TGTGCCAGCACCGCCTTCGGGGGGCCCAATGAGCAGTTCTTC. Translating it yields CASTAFGGPNEQFF. Full variable domain (remainder filled in from reference TRBV7-2 and TRBJ2-1): GAGVSQSPSNKVTEKGKDVELRCDPISGHTALYWYRQSLGQGLEFLIYFQGNSAPDKSGLPSDRFSAERTGGSVSTLTIQRTQQEDSAVYLCASTAFGGPNEQFFGPGTRLTVL.

Concerning this clone: Other DNA sequences within the sample encode an identical CDR3. The chain employs TRBV18 and TRBJ2-5; D is uncertain. With 1 base removed from V and 4 bases from J, the gap between germline ends came to 1 base. The CDR3 has 11 amino acids. Germline V gene lookup returns CDR1 KGHSH and CDR2 LQKENI. DNA for the CDR3: TGTGCCAGCTCACCACGAGAGACCCAGTACTTC. Its translation is CASSPRETQYF.

V usage is TRBV2 and J usage is TRBJ2-1; 9 positions match TRBD2. Trimming cost V 8 bases and J 8 bases; bases outside gene matches: 10. CDR1 SNHLY and CDR2 FYNNEI come from the germline V gene. CDR3 length: 14 amino acids. CDR3 loop: CASGSRTSVHEQFF. The DNA of the CDR3 is TGTGCCAGCGGCTCTCGGACTAGCGTCCATGAGCAGTTCTTC. The full variable domain, with the rest looked up from reference TRBV2 and TRBJ2-1, is EPEVTQTPSHQVTQMGQEVILRCVPISNHLYFYWYRQILGQKVEFLVSFYNNEISEKSEIFDDQFSVERPDGSNFTLKIRSTKLEDSAMYFCASGSRTSVHEQFFGPGTRLTVL.

The V and J genes are TRBV7-8 and TRBJ2-7; 9 bases are a match to TRBD1. In germline, CDR1 is SGHVS, CDR2 FQNEAQ. The CDR3 runs to 16 residues. The V gene end was trimmed by 0 bases and the J gene end by 3 bases; junction bases not matched to a gene: 6. The CDR3 sequence: CASSLARGTGFYEQYF. The CDR3 DNA reads TGTGCCAGCAGCTTAGCGCGAGGGACAGGGTTCTACGAGCAGTACTTC.

This chain links TRBV2 with TRBJ2-5; 9 bases are shared with TRBD1. Trimming took 4 bases from V and 2 from J; bases not matched to a gene: 5. This CDR3 comprises 15 residues. CDR1 is SNHLY, CDR2 FYNNEI, per germline. CDR3 loop: CASSGQGVGQETQYF. The CDR3 bases are TGTGCCAGCAGTGGACAGGGGGTGGGTCAAGAGACCCAGTACTTC.